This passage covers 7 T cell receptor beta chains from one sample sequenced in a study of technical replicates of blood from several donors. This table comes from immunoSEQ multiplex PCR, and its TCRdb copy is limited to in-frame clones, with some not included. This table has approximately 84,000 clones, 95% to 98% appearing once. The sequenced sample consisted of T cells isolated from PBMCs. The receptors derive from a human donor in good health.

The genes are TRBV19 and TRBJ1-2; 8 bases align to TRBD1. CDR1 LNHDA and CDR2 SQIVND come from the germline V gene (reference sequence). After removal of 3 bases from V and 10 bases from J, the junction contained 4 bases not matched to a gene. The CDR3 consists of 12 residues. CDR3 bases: TGTGCCAGTAGTATGAAGGACAGGGCCTACACCTTC. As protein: CASSMKDRAYTF. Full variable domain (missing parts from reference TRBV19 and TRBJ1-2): DGGITQSPKYLFRKEGQNVTLSCEQNLNHDAMYWYRQDPGQGLRLIYYSQIVNDFQKGDIAEGYSVSREKKESFPLTVTSAQKNPTAFYLCASSMKDRAYTFGSGTRLTVV.

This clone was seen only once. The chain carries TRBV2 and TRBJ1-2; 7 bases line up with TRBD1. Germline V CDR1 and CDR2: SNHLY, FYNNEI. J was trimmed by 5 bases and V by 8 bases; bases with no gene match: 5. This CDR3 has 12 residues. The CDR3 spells CASSGQLYGYTF. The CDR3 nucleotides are TGTGCCAGCTCGGGACAGCTATATGGCTACACCTTC.

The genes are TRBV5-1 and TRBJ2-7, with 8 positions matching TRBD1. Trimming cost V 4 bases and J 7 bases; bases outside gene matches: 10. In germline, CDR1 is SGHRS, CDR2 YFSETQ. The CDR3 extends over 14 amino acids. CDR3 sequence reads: CASSSDRGSTEQYF. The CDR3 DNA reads TGCGCCAGCAGCAGCGACAGGGGAAGCACAGAGCAGTACTTC.

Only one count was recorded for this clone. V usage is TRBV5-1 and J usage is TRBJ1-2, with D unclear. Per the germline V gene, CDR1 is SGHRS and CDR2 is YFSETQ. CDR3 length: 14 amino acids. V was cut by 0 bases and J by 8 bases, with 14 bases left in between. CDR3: CASSLAGSGQGYTF. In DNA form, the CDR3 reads TGCGCCAGCAGCTTGGCCGGGTCCGGTCAAGGCTACACCTTC.

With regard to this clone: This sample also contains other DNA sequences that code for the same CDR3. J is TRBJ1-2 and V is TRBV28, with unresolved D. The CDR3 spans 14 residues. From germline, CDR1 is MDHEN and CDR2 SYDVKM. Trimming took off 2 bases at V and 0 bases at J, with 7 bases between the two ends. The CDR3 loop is CASSLVGANYGYTF. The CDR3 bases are TGTGCCAGCAGTTTAGTAGGAGCTAACTATGGCTACACCTTC.

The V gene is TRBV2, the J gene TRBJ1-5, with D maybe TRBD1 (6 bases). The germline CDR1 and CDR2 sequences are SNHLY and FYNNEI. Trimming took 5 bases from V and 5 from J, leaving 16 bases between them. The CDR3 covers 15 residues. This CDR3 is CASSRAGALDQPQHF. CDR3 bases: TGTGCCAGCAGTAGGGCAGGGGCCCTGGATCAGCCCCAGCATTTT. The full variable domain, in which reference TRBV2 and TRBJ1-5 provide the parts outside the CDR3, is EPEVTQTPSHQVTQMGQEVILRCVPISNHLYFYWYRQILGQKVEFLVSFYNNEISEKSEIFDDQFSVERPDGSNFTLKIRSTKLEDSAMYFCASSRAGALDQPQHFGDGTRLSIL.

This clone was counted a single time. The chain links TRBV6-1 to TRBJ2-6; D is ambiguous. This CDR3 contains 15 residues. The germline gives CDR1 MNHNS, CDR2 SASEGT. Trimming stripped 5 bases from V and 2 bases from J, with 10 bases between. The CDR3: CASSPRIAGANVLTF. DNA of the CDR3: TGTGCCAGCAGTCCCCGTATTGCTGGGGCCAACGTCCTGACTTTC.